This TCR beta chain was captured by sequencing in a study of T-cell reconstitution after alpha-beta-depleted transplantation in children. Per the germline V gene, CDR1 is MDHEN and CDR2 is SYDVKM. This CDR3 is built from 15 residues. Trimming took 6 bases from V and 4 from J, leaving 18 bases between them. The TCRbeta library incorporated unique molecular identifiers. MiXCR was run by TCRdb on the PCR reads, yielding one entry per CDR3 protein. The sample lists around 140,000 distinct CDR3 sequences; roughly 8.8% were seen once. Points from the study as a whole: From newly produced T cells came most of the T-cell counts and diversity one year after transplant. Expanded graft clones, several hundred of them, were reportedly the source of alpha-beta T cells about two months after transplant. Some patients' high day-60 TCRbeta diversity was traced to surviving recipient T cells and thymic progenitors.

This clonotype was seen repeatedly, ten times or more. Its antigen is undetermined. The clonotype was recovered from a female patient between 2 and 15 years old who had a stem cell transplant for congenital amegakaryocytic thrombocytopenia, so the T cells may come from the graft donor. The sequencing here drew on PBMCs, mostly from graft donor cells, taken 180 days after TCRalphabeta/CD19-depleted stem cell transplant. The chain joins TRBV28 to TRBJ1-1, with D possibly matching TRBD1 (5 bases). CDR3 loop: CASRPPPLGVTEAFF. CDR3 nucleotide sequence: TGTGCCAGCAGGCCCCCTCCCTTGGGGGTCACTGAAGCTTTCTTT.